Listed here are 15 T cell receptor beta chains from one sample, sequenced in a study of vaccination and CD4 T cells after COVID-19 (dated by TCRdb to between 2022 and 2023). Sample treatment or condition, as interpreted from the label and publication: approximately 11-day PBMC culture with coronavirus spike peptide pools or control peptides (ViraFEST assay). No antigen is known for these receptors. The library was generated by PCR. This sample was sequenced with an Illumina iSeq 100. TCR sequencing of DNA from cultured CD4+ T cells used the Oncomine TCR Beta short-read assay at the Johns Hopkins FTIC core. In TCRdb, the public reads were trimmed at Q25 with fastp and aligned with MiXCR, with productive beta chains retained. Each CDR3 protein appears once, grouped with its most common genes and DNA. For this sample the table gives roughly 15,000 distinct CDR3 sequences, of which roughly 60% were detected only once. The top ten clones comprise 11% to 15% of the sample.

The specimen was CD4+ T cells from blood, cultured in vitro. These TCRs come from a human donor who had recovered from COVID-19.

The V call is TRBV6-1, the J call TRBJ1-5; 8 nucleotides agree with TRBD1. CDR1 MNHNS and CDR2 SASEGT come from the germline V gene. The J segment lost 2 bases and the V segment lost 5 bases, leaving 11 bases of the junction unmatched. The CDR3 has 17 residues. CDR3 nucleotides: TGTGCCAGCAGTCCGGGAGGACAGGGCGGACGCAATCAGCCCCAGCATTTT. Encoded protein: CASSPGGQGGRNQPQHF.

The J gene is TRBJ2-5, the V gene TRBV2; 11 bases agree with TRBD2. Germline trimming cut 3 bases from V and 5 bases from J; bases unmatched to any gene: 5. The length of the CDR3 is 15 residues. Germline values: CDR1 SNHLY, CDR2 FYNNEI. CDR3 in DNA: TGTGCCAGCAGTGATAGCGGGAGGGCCCGTGAGACCCAGTACTTC. Amino acid sequence: CASSDSGRARETQYF.

This clonotype was detected a few times. V gene TRBV6-1 combines with J gene TRBJ1-5, with D unclear. Germline CDR1 and CDR2: MNHNS and SASEGT. Trimming removed 5 bases at V and 0 bases at J, with 8 bases between. The CDR3 totals 14 residues. This CDR3 is CASSQVNSNQPQHF. The CDR3 DNA reads as TGTGCCAGCAGTCAGGTAAATAGCAATCAGCCCCAGCATTTT.

This clonotype was found once. The chain couples TRBV11-3 to TRBJ2-7; 9 bases are shared with TRBD1. This CDR3 is 16 amino acids long. Looked up from germline, CDR1 is SGHNT and CDR2 is YENEEA. The J segment lost 3 bases and the V segment lost 5 bases, leaving 11 bases of the junction unmatched. In DNA, the CDR3 is TGTGCCAGCAGCCCCAAAGCCGGGACAGGGAACTACGAGCAGTACTTC. It specifies CASSPKAGTGNYEQYF.

This clonotype was observed once. The chain combines TRBV5-1 with TRBJ2-1; D possibly corresponds to TRBD2 (5 bases). V was clipped by 0 bases and J by 5 bases, with 15 bases between them. The CDR3 consists of 16 residues. Germline-derived CDR1 and CDR2 are SGHRS and YFSETQ. The CDR3 DNA reads as TGCGCCAGCAGCTTGGTTGTCGTGGACTCGCACAATGAGCAGTTCTTC. Its translation is CASSLVVVDSHNEQFF.

The genes are TRBV19 and TRBJ2-7, with D maybe TRBD1 (5 bases). CDR3 length: 16 amino acids. The germline V and J ends were trimmed by 5 bases and 5 bases, with 22 bases remaining between them. Germline V lookup: CDR1 LNHDA, CDR2 SQIVND (reference sequence). The CDR3 spells CASSGWGPGGLDEQYF. The CDR3 DNA follows: TGTGCCAGTAGTGGGTGGGGCCCTGGTGGTCTCGACGAGCAGTACTTC.

This clonotype was seen just once. The gene calls are TRBV7-3 and TRBJ1-4; no definite D call. CDR3 size: 15 residues. V was shortened by 4 bases and J by 4 bases, with 13 bases between the two germline ends. Germline-derived CDR1 and CDR2 are SGHTA and FQGTGA. CDR3 in amino acids: CASSSNLGGNEKLFF. DNA of the CDR3: TGTGCCAGCAGCTCGAACCTGGGCGGTAATGAAAAACTGTTTTTT. Full variable domain (rest looked up from reference TRBV7-3 and TRBJ1-4): GAGVSQTPSNKVTEKGKYVELRCDPISGHTALYWYRQSLGQGPEFLIYFQGTGAADDSGLPNDRFFAVRPEGSVSTLKIQRTERGDSAVYLCASSSNLGGNEKLFFGSGTQLSVL.

V and J are TRBV27 and TRBJ2-5, with TRBD2 matching over 8 bases. Germline loops: CDR1 MNHEY, CDR2 SMNVEV (reference sequence). The CDR3 extends over 15 amino acids. Losses at the gene ends were 6 bases for V and 4 bases for J; bases not matched to a gene: 10. DNA of the CDR3: TGTGCCAGCAGCCTCCGAGCGGGAGTTGGAGAGACCCAGTACTTC. It is translated as CASSLRAGVGETQYF.

CDR3 DNA: TGTGCCAGCAGCTTAGACAGCGGGAGGGCCGATACGCAGTATTTT. Translation: CASSLDSGRADTQYF. The gene calls are TRBV7-2 and TRBJ2-3, with 10 bases matching TRBD2. V shed 1 base, J shed 6 bases, and the junction held 4 bases outside the gene matches. The CDR3 consists of 15 residues. Germline CDR1 and CDR2: SGHTA and FQGNSA.

In its sample, this clonotype ranks as large. In DNA, the CDR3 is TGTGCCAGCAGCTGGGATTTCGATGGCTACACCTTC. It is translated as CASSWDFDGYTF. V gene TRBV11-2 combines with J gene TRBJ1-2; no reliable D call. With 4 bases removed from V and 6 bases from J, the gap between germline ends came to 9 bases. Per the germline V gene, CDR1 is SGHAT and CDR2 is FQNNGV. The CDR3 extends over 12 amino acids.

This clonotype was observed once. This rearrangement joins TRBV21-1 to TRBJ2-3. TRBV21-1 is noted as a pseudogene. CDR3 length: 14 residues. CDR3 bases: TGTGCCAGCAGCAAATTTCGCAGGACGGGTACGCAGTATTTT. Translated: CASSKFRRTGTQYF.

The V call is TRBV19, the J call TRBJ1-1; 8 bases align to TRBD1. J was trimmed by 3 bases and V by 5 bases; bases with no gene match: 2. The CDR3 extends over 13 amino acids. Looked up from germline, CDR1 is LNHDA and CDR2 is SQIVND (reference sequence). Here the CDR3 reads CASSRGQDTEAFF. The CDR3 DNA follows: TGTGCCAGTAGTCGGGGACAGGACACTGAAGCTTTCTTT.

V usage is TRBV10-3 and J usage is TRBJ1-2, with a possible D match to TRBD1 (6 bases). CDR3 length: 15 amino acids. CDR1 and CDR2 (germline): ENHRY, SYGVKD. Trimming took 6 bases from V and 0 from J, leaving 14 bases between them. CDR3 residues: CAISGGHQANYGYTF. The CDR3 DNA reads TGTGCCATCAGCGGGGGACATCAAGCTAACTATGGCTACACCTTC.

This clonotype was observed a handful of times. The chain employs TRBV20-1 and TRBJ1-5; perhaps TRBD1 as D (6 bases). In germline, CDR1 is DFQATT, CDR2 SNEGSKA (reference sequence). This CDR3 spans 14 amino acids. The V end was cut by 5 bases, the J end by 2 bases, with 13 bases between. CDR3 residues: CSALTGYGNQPQHF. DNA of the CDR3: TGCAGTGCTTTAACAGGGTACGGCAATCAGCCCCAGCATTTT.

This rearrangement joins TRBV20-1 to TRBJ2-4; D tentatively fits TRBD1 or TRBD2 (6 bases each). With 6 bases removed from V and 7 bases from J, the gap between germline ends came to 22 bases. Germline V CDR1 and CDR2: DFQATT, SNEGSKA (reference sequence). The CDR3 totals 15 residues. Here the CDR3 reads CSASHRGGLGNIQYF. CDR3 DNA: TGCAGTGCCTCCCACCGAGGGGGGCTTGGTAACATTCAGTACTTC.